This T cell receptor (beta chain) was sequenced for a study of beta chain features in type 1 diabetes. In this sample, this clone turned up a few times. The germline V and J ends were trimmed by 4 bases and 8 bases, with 11 bases remaining between them. The length of the CDR3 is 13 residues. Per the germline V gene, CDR1 is SGHVS and CDR2 is FQNEAQ. The isolated RNA, all of it, was reverse transcribed, so expressed TCRB transcripts were what got sequenced. The table came from immunoSEQ multiplex PCR; TCRdb's copy has only in-frame clones and leaves some out. The sample comprises about 180,000 clones, around an eighth of which are singletons, and around 0.63% rests with the top ten.

This chain connects TRBV7-8 to TRBJ2-2, with D possibly matching TRBD2 (5 bases). This sequence originates from a young woman in good health. Sample: central memory CD4+ T cells from blood. CDR3 region: CASSSNGGGELFF. The CDR3 bases are TGTGCCAGCAGCTCGAACGGAGGAGGGGAGCTGTTTTTT.